This is a list of T cell receptor beta chains from one sample in a study of CD8+ T cells in alopecia areata. Libraries were prepared by immunoSEQ multiplex PCR; TCRdb keeps only in-frame clonotypes and omits some of them. This table holds some 120,000 clones, roughly 50% found once. The sample taken for sequencing was NKG2D-low CD8+ T cells sorted from blood. These receptors all stem from a human donor with alopecia areata. CDR3s include the opening cysteine and the closing phenylalanine or tryptophan. Fields, in order: D gene, V gene, J gene, clone size, CDR3 DNA, CDR3 protein. The D gene is left open where the match is weak. Where a row states a size, it is once, few, many or the class of an expanded clone; other rows omit it.

d_call: TRBD2
v_call: TRBV29-1
j_call: TRBJ2-1
clone_size: few
cdr3_nt: TGCAGCGTTGTCGCCGCTAGCGGAGCCCACTACAATGAGCAGTTCTTC
cdr3_aa: CSVVAASGAHYNEQFF

d_call: NA
v_call: TRBV27
j_call: TRBJ1-5
clone_size: few
cdr3_nt: TGTGCCAGCAGTTCGGGACTGAGCAATCAGCCCCAGCATTTT
cdr3_aa: CASSSGLSNQPQHF

d_call: TRBD2
v_call: TRBV29-1
j_call: TRBJ2-1
clone_size: NA
cdr3_nt: TGCAGCGTTTCCGGGACTAGCGGGAGTAGTGGGGATGAGCAGTTCTTC
cdr3_aa: CSVSGTSGSSGDEQFF

d_call: TRBD2
v_call: TRBV29-1
j_call: TRBJ2-7
clone_size: NA
cdr3_nt: TGCAGCGTGGGAGTAGTCCTAGCGGATAACTACGAGCAGTACTTC
cdr3_aa: CSVGVVLADNYEQYF

d_call: TRBD2
v_call: TRBV29-1
j_call: TRBJ2-7
clone_size: NA
cdr3_nt: TGCAGCGTCGCGGGGACTAGCGGGAAGGGGAAGATCTACGAGCAGTACTTC
cdr3_aa: CSVAGTSGKGKIYEQYF

d_call: NA
v_call: TRBV7-2
j_call: TRBJ2-1
clone_size: NA
cdr3_nt: TGTGCCAGCAGCCCCCATGTGTCCCCAAACAATGAGCAGTTCTTC
cdr3_aa: CASSPHVSPNNEQFF

d_call: TRBD1
v_call: TRBV28
j_call: TRBJ2-5
clone_size: NA
cdr3_nt: TGTGCCAGCAGGGGACAGGACCAAGAGACCCAGTACTTC
cdr3_aa: CASRGQDQETQYF

d_call: NA
v_call: TRBV15
j_call: TRBJ1-5
clone_size: NA
cdr3_nt: TGTGCCACCAGCAGCCGGACAAGTCCTCAGCCCCAGCATTTT
cdr3_aa: CATSSRTSPQPQHF

d_call: TRBD2
v_call: TRBV30
j_call: TRBJ2-1
clone_size: NA
cdr3_nt: TGTGCCTGGGAGAGACTAGCGGGGGGTTACAATGAGCAGTTCTTC
cdr3_aa: CAWERLAGGYNEQFF

d_call: TRBD2
v_call: TRBV29-1
j_call: TRBJ2-2
clone_size: few
cdr3_nt: TGCAGCGTTGAGTCGGGGGGGCTCTCTGGGGAGCTGTTTTTT
cdr3_aa: CSVESGGLSGELFF

d_call: NA
v_call: TRBV29-1
j_call: TRBJ1-6
clone_size: few
cdr3_nt: TGCAGCGCTGAAGAGGGGGATAATTCACCCCTCCACTTT
cdr3_aa: CSAEEGDNSPLHF